This is a list of T cell receptor beta chains from one sample in a study of blood T cell repertoires in COVID-19. Sequencing used immunoSEQ multiplex PCR; TCRdb keeps in-frame clones, though not all of them. This sample yields roughly 180,000 clones, of which around 83% are seen a single time; roughly 8.2% belongs to the top ten. Specimen: peripheral blood. Receptors originate from a woman in her sixties or seventies with acute or convalescent COVID-19. CDR3s include the opening cysteine and the closing phenylalanine or tryptophan. Each record gives: clone size, J gene, V gene, D gene, CDR3 DNA, CDR3 protein. A D gene is named only where the DNA matches it firmly. Size tells how often a clone was seen (once, few, many) or the class of an expanded clone, and some rows leave it out.

size: once
J: TRBJ2-5
V: TRBV1
D: -
DNA: TGCACCAGCAGCCAGGCTTCTAACGGGATGGTAGAGACCCAGTACTTC
CDR3: CTSSQASNGMVETQYF

size: many
J: TRBJ1-1
V: TRBV12-3/TRBV12-4
D: TRBD1
DNA: TGTGCCAGCAGGACAGGGTTTGGGGCTTTCTTT
CDR3: CASRTGFGAFF

size: -
J: TRBJ2-5
V: TRBV19
D: TRBD2
DNA: TGTGCCAGTAGTGCGCTAGCGGGAGGGGAGACCCAGTACTTC
CDR3: CASSALAGGETQYF

size: -
J: TRBJ2-2
V: TRBV3-1/TRBV3-2
D: -
DNA: TGTGCCAGCAGCAGACAGGTAACAAGTGCCGGGGAGCTGTTTTTT
CDR3: CASSRQVTSAGELFF

size: -
J: TRBJ2-3
V: TRBV5-4
D: TRBD2
DNA: TGTGCCAGCAGCCTGCGGACTAGCGGGTCCACAGATACGCAGTATTTT
CDR3: CASSLRTSGSTDTQYF

size: -
J: TRBJ2-5
V: TRBV6-5
D: -
DNA: TGTGCCAGCAGTTTTCCCCAGGAGACCCAGTACTTC
CDR3: CASSFPQETQYF

size: once
J: TRBJ1-3
V: TRBV5-1
D: -
DNA: TGCGCCAGCAGCCGAGGAACCCGACAGTTAACCTCTGGAAACACCATATATTTT
CDR3: CASSRGTRQLTSGNTIYF

size: -
J: TRBJ2-1
V: TRBV3-1/TRBV3-2
D: TRBD2
DNA: TGTGCCAGCAGCCTCCTAGCGGGAGGGGCCCCGAAGTTCTTC
CDR3: CASSLLAGGAPKFF

size: -
J: TRBJ2-1
V: TRBV5-1
D: -
DNA: TGCGCCAGCAGCTTGGGGGCCAACCTCAATGAGCAGTTCTTC
CDR3: CASSLGANLNEQFF

size: -
J: TRBJ1-5
V: TRBV27
D: TRBD1
DNA: TGTGCCAGCAGTCCAAGGACAGGGCCCGGCAATCAGCCCCAGCATTTT
CDR3: CASSPRTGPGNQPQHF

size: -
J: TRBJ2-2
V: TRBV11-3
D: TRBD1
DNA: TGTGCCAGCAGCTCGGACAGGGCGGCGTCCGGGGAGCTGTTTTTT
CDR3: CASSSDRAASGELFF

size: once
J: TRBJ1-1
V: TRBV10-2
D: -
DNA: TGCGCCAGCAGCCCCACAGAGAACACTGAAGCTTTCTTT
CDR3: CASSPTENTEAFF

size: -
J: TRBJ2-3
V: TRBV9
D: -
DNA: TGTGCCAGCAGCCTTAGCCCGCTTACCTCGGATACGCAGTATTTT
CDR3: CASSLSPLTSDTQYF

size: -
J: TRBJ2-5
V: TRBV2
D: TRBD1
DNA: TGTGCCAGCAGTCAGGGGGAAGTTCAAGAGACCCAGTACTTC
CDR3: CASSQGEVQETQYF

size: -
J: TRBJ2-5
V: TRBV7-2
D: -
DNA: TGTGCCAGCAGCTTATGGGCAGGGCCAGGTACCCAGTACTTC
CDR3: CASSLWAGPGTQYF

size: -
J: TRBJ1-5
V: TRBV28
D: TRBD1
DNA: TGTGCCAGCTCCCCCGGGACAGGGGGCAATCAGCCCCAGCATTTT
CDR3: CASSPGTGGNQPQHF

size: -
J: TRBJ1-2
V: TRBV28
D: TRBD1
DNA: TGTGCCAGCAGTCTCTTCTTGGACAGGGGCTACACCTTC
CDR3: CASSLFLDRGYTF

size: once
J: TRBJ2-3
V: TRBV14
D: -
DNA: TGTGCCAGCAGCCACCGGGCGGGACCCACAGATACGCAGTATTTT
CDR3: CASSHRAGPTDTQYF

size: -
J: TRBJ1-1
V: TRBV10-1
D: -
DNA: TGCGCCAGCAGTGTAGTACAGGGTACTTTCACGTGGACTGAAGCTTTCTTT
CDR3: CASSVVQGTFTWTEAFF

size: -
J: TRBJ2-3
V: TRBV11-1
D: TRBD2
DNA: TGTGCCAGCAGCTTAGGGACTAGCGGAACAGATACGCAGTATTTT
CDR3: CASSLGTSGTDTQYF

size: few
J: TRBJ2-3
V: TRBV19
D: TRBD2
DNA: TGTGCCAGTAGTACTAGACTAGCGGGTAGCACAGATACGCAGTATTTT
CDR3: CASSTRLAGSTDTQYF

size: -
J: TRBJ1-3
V: TRBV9
D: -
DNA: TGTGCCAGCAGCGTAGAAGTCCCAGGGAGGAGATCTGGAAACACCATATATTTT
CDR3: CASSVEVPGRRSGNTIYF

size: -
J: TRBJ2-7
V: TRBV27
D: TRBD1
DNA: TGTGCCAGCAAAAAGACAGGGTCCTCCTACGAGCAGTACTTC
CDR3: CASKKTGSSYEQYF

size: -
J: TRBJ2-1
V: TRBV3-1/TRBV3-2
D: -
DNA: TGTGCCAGCAGTGGCGGAACTTATGAGCAGTTCTTC
CDR3: CASSGGTYEQFF

size: -
J: TRBJ2-2
V: TRBV4-2
D: TRBD2
DNA: TGTGCCAGCAGCACTAGCGGAAACGCGAACACCGGGGAGCTGTTTTTT
CDR3: CASSTSGNANTGELFF

size: -
J: TRBJ1-2
V: TRBV25-1
D: TRBD1
DNA: TGTGCCAGCAGTGCCCAGACCTCCGGGACAGTCCGTGGCTACACCTTC
CDR3: CASSAQTSGTVRGYTF

size: -
J: TRBJ2-1
V: TRBV9
D: TRBD2
DNA: TGTGCCAGCAGCGTGGGAGGGAACTACAATGAGCAGTTCTTC
CDR3: CASSVGGNYNEQFF

size: -
J: TRBJ2-7
V: TRBV9
D: TRBD1
DNA: TGTGCCAGCAGCGGGCCGGGACAGGGATCCGAGCAGTACTTC
CDR3: CASSGPGQGSEQYF

size: -
J: TRBJ1-5
V: TRBV19
D: TRBD1
DNA: TGTGCCAGTAGTATAGGAACGACAGGGCTGTCTCAGCCCCAGCATTTT
CDR3: CASSIGTTGLSQPQHF

size: -
J: TRBJ1-3
V: TRBV18
D: -
DNA: TGTGCCAGCTCAGACAATTTTGGAAACACCATATATTTT
CDR3: CASSDNFGNTIYF

size: -
J: TRBJ1-3
V: TRBV30
D: -
DNA: TGTGCCTGGATGGTCCCGAGCTCTGGAAACACCATATATTTT
CDR3: CAWMVPSSGNTIYF

size: -
J: TRBJ1-2
V: TRBV28
D: TRBD1
DNA: TGTGCCAGCAGCCGGGACAGCCTCTACACCTTC
CDR3: CASSRDSLYTF

size: -
J: TRBJ1-5
V: TRBV2
D: -
DNA: TGTGCCAGCAAGGTGGGCCGAAATCAGCCCCAGCATTTT
CDR3: CASKVGRNQPQHF

size: -
J: TRBJ2-3
V: TRBV10-3
D: -
DNA: TGTGCCACCAGGGGCGAATCAGATACGCAGTATTTT
CDR3: CATRGESDTQYF

size: -
J: TRBJ2-4
V: TRBV7-2
D: -
DNA: TGTGCCAGCAGCCCCCGGTCGGGGGGCGCGAACATTCAGTACTTC
CDR3: CASSPRSGGANIQYF

size: -
J: TRBJ2-1
V: TRBV28
D: -
DNA: TGTGCCAGCAGTTCCTCTGGGCAGTTCTACAATGAGCAGTTCTTC
CDR3: CASSSSGQFYNEQFF

size: -
J: TRBJ2-7
V: TRBV28
D: TRBD1
DNA: TGTGCCAGCGTCACGGGACAGGGCCCCTACGAGCAGTACTTC
CDR3: CASVTGQGPYEQYF

size: -
J: TRBJ2-1
V: TRBV28
D: -
DNA: TGTGCCAGCAGTTTATCCAGCGGAAGAGAGCAGTTCTTC
CDR3: CASSLSSGREQFF

size: -
J: TRBJ2-1
V: TRBV7-9
D: -
DNA: TGTGCCAGCAGAGCGACCCAGCACAATGAGCAGTTCTTC
CDR3: CASRATQHNEQFF

size: -
J: TRBJ2-1
V: TRBV21-1
D: -
DNA: TGTGCCAGCAGCCTTGCTACCGACAATGAGCAGTTCTTC
CDR3: CASSLATDNEQFF

size: -
J: TRBJ1-2
V: TRBV5-4
D: -
DNA: TGTGCCAGCAGCTTGGCCACAGAACTCTATGGCTACACCTTC
CDR3: CASSLATELYGYTF

size: -
J: TRBJ2-2
V: TRBV25-1
D: TRBD2
DNA: TGTGCCAGCAGTGTTGGCGGGAGAGGGACCGGGGAGCTGTTTTTT
CDR3: CASSVGGRGTGELFF

size: -
J: TRBJ1-2
V: TRBV14
D: -
DNA: TGTGCCAGCAGCCAAGAGTTTCTCACGGGTGGCTACACCTTC
CDR3: CASSQEFLTGGYTF

size: -
J: TRBJ1-1
V: TRBV9
D: TRBD1
DNA: TGTGCCAGCAGCACGGGGGACAGGCTGAACACTGAAGCTTTCTTT
CDR3: CASSTGDRLNTEAFF

size: -
J: TRBJ1-1
V: TRBV15
D: -
DNA: TGTGCCACCAGCAGCATGGGACAACGTGAAGCTTTCTTT
CDR3: CATSSMGQREAFF

size: -
J: TRBJ2-6
V: TRBV3-1/TRBV3-2
D: TRBD2
DNA: TGTGCCAGCAGCCCGCGACTAGCGGGTGGGACTGGGGCCAACGTCCTGACTTTC
CDR3: CASSPRLAGGTGANVLTF

size: -
J: TRBJ1-1
V: TRBV7-9
D: -
DNA: TGTGCCAGCAGCCCTTGGGGCGGGATGAACACTGAAGCTTTCTTT
CDR3: CASSPWGGMNTEAFF

size: once
J: TRBJ2-7
V: TRBV18
D: TRBD2
DNA: TGTGCCAGCTCACGGACTAGCGGGAGCTCCTACGAGCAGTACTTC
CDR3: CASSRTSGSSYEQYF

size: -
J: TRBJ1-2
V: TRBV9
D: -
DNA: TGTGCCAGCAGCGGAATCGGAGGCGGCGGCTACACCTTC
CDR3: CASSGIGGGGYTF

size: -
J: TRBJ2-2
V: TRBV28
D: -
DNA: TGTGCCAGCGAAATCGGAATACGAGGGACCGGGGAGCTGTTTTTT
CDR3: CASEIGIRGTGELFF

size: -
J: TRBJ2-5
V: TRBV6-5
D: TRBD2
DNA: TGTGCCAGCAGATTGGGACTAGCGGGAGGAGAGACCCAGTACTTC
CDR3: CASRLGLAGGETQYF

size: few
J: TRBJ2-1
V: TRBV28
D: TRBD1
DNA: TGTGCCAGTCACTTGACAGGGGGCAATTACAATGAGCAGTTCTTC
CDR3: CASHLTGGNYNEQFF

size: -
J: TRBJ2-2
V: TRBV19
D: -
DNA: TGTGCCAGTAGTCCCGAGGCAGACGGCGGGGAGCTGTTTTTT
CDR3: CASSPEADGGELFF

size: -
J: TRBJ1-5
V: TRBV28
D: -
DNA: TGTGCCAGCATCAGGGATAGCAATCAGCCCCAGCATTTT
CDR3: CASIRDSNQPQHF

size: -
J: TRBJ1-2
V: TRBV28
D: -
DNA: TGTGCCAGCAGTTTCCAGGGTGATGGCTACACCTTC
CDR3: CASSFQGDGYTF

size: once
J: TRBJ1-2
V: TRBV27
D: -
DNA: TGTGCCAGCGGTACAAGTTATGGCTACACCTTC
CDR3: CASGTSYGYTF

size: few
J: TRBJ1-6
V: TRBV11-1
D: -
DNA: TGTGCCAGCAGCTTCGACAGGTTTAATTCACCCCTCCACTTT
CDR3: CASSFDRFNSPLHF

size: -
J: TRBJ2-7
V: TRBV12-3/TRBV12-4
D: -
DNA: TGTGCCAGCAGTGCGGGGACAGCCCTTGGGCAGTACTTC
CDR3: CASSAGTALGQYF

size: -
J: TRBJ1-1
V: TRBV6-1
D: -
DNA: TGTGCCAGCAGTGACCAGGGGAACACTGAAGCTTTCTTT
CDR3: CASSDQGNTEAFF

size: -
J: TRBJ2-1
V: TRBV24-1
D: -
DNA: TGTGCCACCAGTGATTTGCCGGGAGAGCAGTTCTTC
CDR3: CATSDLPGEQFF